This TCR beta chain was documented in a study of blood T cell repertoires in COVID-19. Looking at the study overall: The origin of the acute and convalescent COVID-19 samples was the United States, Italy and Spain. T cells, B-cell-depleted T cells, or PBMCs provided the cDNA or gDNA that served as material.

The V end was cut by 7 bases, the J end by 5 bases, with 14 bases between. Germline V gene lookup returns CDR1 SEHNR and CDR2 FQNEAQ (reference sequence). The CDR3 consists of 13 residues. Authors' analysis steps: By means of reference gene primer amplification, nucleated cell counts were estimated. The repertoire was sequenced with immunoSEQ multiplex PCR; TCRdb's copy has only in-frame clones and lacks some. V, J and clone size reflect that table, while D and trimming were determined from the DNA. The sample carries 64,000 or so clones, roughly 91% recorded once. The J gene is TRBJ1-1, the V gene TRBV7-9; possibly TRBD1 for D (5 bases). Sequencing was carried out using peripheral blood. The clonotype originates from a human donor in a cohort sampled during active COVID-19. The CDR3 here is CASTSTWTTEAFF. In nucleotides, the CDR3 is TGTGCCAGCACTTCAACTTGGACAACTGAAGCTTTCTTT.